Given below is one T cell receptor (beta chain) in context. This record belongs to a study of PD-1 blockade in classical Hodgkin lymphoma. The V and J ends lost 8 bases and 6 bases respectively, with 20 bases between them. The V gene's germline CDR1 is SGHAT and CDR2 FQNNGV. The CDR3 is 14 residues long. Here immunoSEQ multiplex PCR was the method, and the copy in TCRdb shows in-frame clones only, minus some. The sample includes about 21,000 clones, 80% of them seen just once. As for time point: cycle 4 day 1 (C4D1), after 5 to 7 weeks of nivolumab. Every patient was affected by relapse after autologous stem cell transplantation, while exposure to brentuximab vedotin was not uniform.

This receptor was taken from a human donor with classical Hodgkin lymphoma. The source material was peripheral blood mononuclear cells (PBMCs), sampled before the fourth cycle of nivolumab. The genes are TRBV11-2 and TRBJ2-7; D call uncertain. CDR3 protein: CASGDRVGRVEQYF. The DNA for the CDR3 is TGTGCCAGCGGGGATAGGGTCGGAAGAGTCGAGCAGTACTTC.